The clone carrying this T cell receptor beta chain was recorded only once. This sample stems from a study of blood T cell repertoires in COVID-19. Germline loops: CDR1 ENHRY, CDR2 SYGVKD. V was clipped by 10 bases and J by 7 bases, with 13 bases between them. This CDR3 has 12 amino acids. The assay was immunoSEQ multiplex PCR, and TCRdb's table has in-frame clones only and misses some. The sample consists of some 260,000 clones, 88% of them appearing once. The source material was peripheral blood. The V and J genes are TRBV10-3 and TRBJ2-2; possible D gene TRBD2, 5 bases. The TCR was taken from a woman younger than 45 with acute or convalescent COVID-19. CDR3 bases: TGTGCCACCAGGACTGTTATCGGGGAGCTGTTTTTT. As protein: CATRTVIGELFF.